This TCR beta chain emerged from a study of cytomegalovirus exposure and HLA in healthy donors. Primers included in the PCR were 60 Vbeta and 13 Jbeta primers. This table comes from immunoSEQ multiplex PCR, and its TCRdb copy is limited to in-frame clones, with some not included. The sample holds roughly 70,000 clones, approximately 92% seen once. Per germline, CDR1 SGHDN and CDR2 FVKESK. Trimming took 2 bases from V and 7 from J; bases not matched to a gene: 19. This CDR3 is 19 amino acids long. The sample consisted of PBMCs. The rearrangement uses TRBV14 and TRBJ2-7, with 11 bases aligning to TRBD2. This TCR came from a woman younger than 45 in good health and CMV-seropositive. CDR3 nucleotides: TGTGCCAGCAGCCAAAACAGAGGACTAGCGGGCTCCCTTATTGCGGAGCAGTACTTC. The encoded protein is CASSQNRGLAGSLIAEQYF.